Sequencing of this T cell receptor beta chain was carried out in a study of T cell responses to AZD1222 COVID-19 vaccine (dated by TCRdb to the early 2020s). Regarding the research as a whole: Because spike-specific TCR depth and breadth did not differ between the two schedules, AZD1222 recipients who got a second dose at roughly 4 weeks were pooled with those who got a second dose at roughly 12 weeks. Trial participants were enrolled by age into 18-55, 56-69 and 70-plus year subgroups, with roughly 160, 29 and 62 TCR-sequenced participants respectively. A total of more than 230 trial participants underwent TCR sequencing, of whom roughly 210 had received two doses of AZD1222 and 26 had received two doses of the MenACWY control vaccine.

General study outcomes and caveats: The 56-69-year group was small, and its depth increase did not reach significance, likely because of low power. Because no samples from the day 14 peak response were available, repertoires could be characterized only after the peak T cell response. Spike-specific TCR breadth and depth rose significantly after two AZD1222 doses compared with day 0 and with MenACWY recipients. Most participants were white British and females outnumbered males, and the authors suggested that clonal diversity may have been underestimated. Reportedly, almost half of the unique spike-specific TCRs recognized epitopes lying outside the regions that are mutated in the B.1.351 and B.1.1.7 variants. Only a handful of AZD1222 recipients were SARS-CoV-2 seropositive at baseline, limiting conclusions about previously exposed vaccinees. The whole spike protein was spanned by vaccine-associated CD4 TCRs, and dominant responses were seen in regions 160-218 and 743-854.

With respect to this clone: It lacks a known antigen. No much larger clonotype is one base removed from it; base qualities were not supplied.

The CDR3 regions of human TCRbeta chains were subjected to immunosequencing. Under the source paper's analysis protocol: Repertoire TCRs were matched against a reference library of SARS-CoV-2-specific TCRs generated with the MIRA antigen-specificity platform. Breadth was defined as the fraction of unique TCRs that were SARS-CoV-2-associated. Depth was defined as the fraction of total T cells that were SARS-CoV-2-associated. Each spike-specific TCR was assigned to its reactive spike region and to a CD4 or CD8 class using the MIRA data. Log10-transformed breadth and depth values were compared by one-way ANOVA with Sidak's multiple comparisons tests. The table was pulled from immuneACCESS by TCRdb, which kept in-frame rearrangements only. Such tables lose some clones; where checked, under half of the loss comes from unresolved V genes, and the rest has no known cause. That table is the source of V, J and clone size, and D and trimming were worked out from the DNA. This sample lists some 140,000 clones; roughly 89% were detected once. The top ten clonotypes cover roughly 2% of the sample.

Per the publication, the time point label means: baseline before first vaccination. Vaccinee samples were obtained from the UK trials COV001 and COV002, which included a single-blind randomized controlled phase 2/3 trial of AZD1222 (ChAdOx1 nCoV-19) in healthy adults. For TCRbeta chain sequencing, PBMC samples were collected from trial participants at day 0 and at day 28 after the second dose. For this chain, trimming is 5 bases at the V end and 3 bases at the J end, and the number of junction bases without a gene match is 3. Reading from cysteine to phenylalanine, the CDR3 counts 14 amino acids. The kept DNA is CDR3 alone, 42 bases in frame from the first base. The germline V gene yields SGHVS for CDR1 and FQNEAQ for CDR2.

The material was peripheral blood, obtained on day 0 of AZD1222 vaccination. The clonotype was recovered from an adult in good health. The chain couples TRBV7-8 to TRBJ2-1; the junction holds 8 bases that match TRBD1. The DNA is as follows: TGTGCCAGCAGCAGACAGGGGTTCTACAATGAGCAGTTCTTC. The resulting protein is CASSRQGFYNEQFF.